This T cell receptor beta chain is from a study of cytomegalovirus exposure and HLA in healthy donors. Whole-study context: Inside one of the first data releases sat 75 million to 100 million unique TCRs taken from HLA-typed donors.

The PCR used 60 Vbeta and 13 Jbeta primers. Sequenced by immunoSEQ multiplex PCR; TCRdb stores in-frame clones only, minus some. The sample has about 160,000 clones; 80% to 90% are singletons. Of note for this clone: Its specificity is unknown.

The germline V gene has CDR1 SGHVS and CDR2 FNYEAQ. This CDR3 has 19 residues. Trimming left V 3 bases short and J 1 base short, with 19 bases between. Those who donated were healthy bone marrow donors. Despite likely unrecorded immune exposures, the donors were nominally healthy at the time of sampling. Broader study findings: In terms of immune exposure information, only CMV serostatus was available.

This chain links TRBV7-6 with TRBJ2-6, with a possible D match to TRBD1 (5 bases). The TCR sequence derives from a man aged 18 to 29 in good health and CMV-seronegative. The sample taken for sequencing was PBMCs. The CDR3 DNA is TGTGCCAGCAGCTTTCCGGACACAGGCTTACCTTCTGGGGCCAACGTCCTGACTTTC. As protein: CASSFPDTGLPSGANVLTF. Supplemented by reference TRBV7-6 and TRBJ2-6, the full variable domain reads GAGVSQSPRYKVTKRGQDVALRCDPISGHVSLYWYRQALGQGPEFLTYFNYEAQQDKSGLPNDRFSAERPEGSISTLTIQRTEQRDSAMYRCASSFPDTGLPSGANVLTFGAGSRLTVL.